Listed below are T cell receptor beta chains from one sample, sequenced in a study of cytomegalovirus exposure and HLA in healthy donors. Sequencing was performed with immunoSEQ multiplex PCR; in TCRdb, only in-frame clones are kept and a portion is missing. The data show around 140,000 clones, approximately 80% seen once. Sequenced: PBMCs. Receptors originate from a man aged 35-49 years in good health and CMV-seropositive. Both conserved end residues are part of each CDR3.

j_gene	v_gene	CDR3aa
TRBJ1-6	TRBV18	CASSRQSNNSPLHF
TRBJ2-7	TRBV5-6	CASSSRGEQYF
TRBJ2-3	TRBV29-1	CSGGQGTGTDTQYF
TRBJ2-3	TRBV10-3	CAIGTSGITDTQYF
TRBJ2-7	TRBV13	CASSPFSGSYEQYF
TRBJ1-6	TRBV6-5	CASRAEGGNSPLHF
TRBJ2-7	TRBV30	CAWSGPLHYEQYF
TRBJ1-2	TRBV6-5	CASSYAAGGRGRGYTF
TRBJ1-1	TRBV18	CASSPSLTVEGEGAFF
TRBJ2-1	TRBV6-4	CASRRWSLDNEQFF
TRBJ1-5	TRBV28	CASRLKLTGAVNQPQHF
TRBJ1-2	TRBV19	CASSTRGLDGYTF
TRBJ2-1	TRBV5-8	CASSLDGGRWDNEQFF
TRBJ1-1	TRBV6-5	CASSYAPHGTEAFF
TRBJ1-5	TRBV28	CASRPRSGDLYSNQPQHF
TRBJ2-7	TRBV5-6	CASTLRQTYEQYF
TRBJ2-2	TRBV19	CASLAGVGTGELFF
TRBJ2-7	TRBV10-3	CAISEVGGGGEQYF
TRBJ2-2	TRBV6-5	CASSYFWPNTGELFF
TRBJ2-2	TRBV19	CASSIDPSGVTGELFF
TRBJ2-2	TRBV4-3	CASSQNEHRQASSANTGELFF
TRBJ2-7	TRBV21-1	CASSKGKGAPYEQYF
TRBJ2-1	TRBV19	CASSMGGPYNEQFF
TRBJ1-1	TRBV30	CAWSVRGAEAFF
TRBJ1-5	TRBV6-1	CASSDRGSELWHF
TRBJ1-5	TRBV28	CASRAPPGDHWQPQHF
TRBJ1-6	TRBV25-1	CASAGTGNSPLHF
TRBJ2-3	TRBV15	CATRRGQSSTDTQYF
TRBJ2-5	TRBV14	CASSQGRGQGTRQETQYF
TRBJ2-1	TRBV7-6	CASARDGSYNEQFF
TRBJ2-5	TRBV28	CASSFRTGGETQYF
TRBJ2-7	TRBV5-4	CASSLDRGSLYEQYF
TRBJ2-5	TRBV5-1	CASSPGAGPYQETQYF
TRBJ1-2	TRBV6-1	CASSSGFGYTF
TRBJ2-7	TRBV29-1	CSANKQVMIYEQYF
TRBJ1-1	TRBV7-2	CASSPGGGGAFF
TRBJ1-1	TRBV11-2	CASSHARGRWAFF
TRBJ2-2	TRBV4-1	CASSQDMSTGELFF
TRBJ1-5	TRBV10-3	CAISGGQSNQPQHF
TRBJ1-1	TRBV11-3	CASSLGHVYPPVMNTEAFF
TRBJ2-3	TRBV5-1	CASRSRGSSTDTQYF
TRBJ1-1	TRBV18	CASSPQVGAHPHEAFF
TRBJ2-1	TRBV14	CASSPRDRGWDEQFF
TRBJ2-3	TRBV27	CASSGTPDGADTQYF
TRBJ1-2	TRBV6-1	CASRRQGGGYTF
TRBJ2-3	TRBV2	CASGQGPAPDTQYF
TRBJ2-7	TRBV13	CASSLGFGASSYEQYF